This T cell receptor beta chain was profiled in a study of CD8+ T cells in alopecia areata. The CDR3 consists of 15 residues. Germline V gene lookup returns CDR1 MNHNS and CDR2 SASEGT. Unmatched junction bases numbered 6, after V lost 5 bases and J lost 0 bases. Extraction of RNA preceded its reverse transcription into cDNA, which served as the sequencing template. Only in-frame clones appear in the TCRdb table, and some are missing; sequencing was by immunoSEQ multiplex PCR. The sample lists approximately 140,000 clones, approximately 90% occurring once. Treatment: oral pan-JAK inhibitor, 5-10 mg twice daily.

The J gene is TRBJ2-7, the V gene TRBV6-1; 8 bases align to TRBD1. The sample was CD8+ T cells sorted from blood, taken at week 4, from a patient treated with tofacitinib. The clonotype was recovered from a human donor with alopecia areata. This CDR3 reads CASSPDRASSYEQYF. CDR3 nucleotide sequence: TGTGCCAGCAGTCCGGACAGGGCCAGCTCCTACGAGCAGTACTTC.